These T cell receptor beta chains were read from a single sample in a study of T cell responses to AZD1222 COVID-19 vaccine. This table comes from immunoSEQ multiplex PCR, and its TCRdb copy is limited to in-frame clones, with some not included. Among roughly 140,000 clones listed, 90% were seen once. Sequences were derived from peripheral blood, sampled on day 0 of AZD1222 vaccination. The receptor set was obtained from an adult in good health. CDR3s leave out the opening cysteine and the closing phenylalanine or tryptophan. D genes are given only for firm matches.

V gene	CDR3 length	D gene	J gene	CDR3 protein
TRBV19	14	.	TRBJ1-2	ASSTLFRSANYGYT
TRBV6-2/TRBV6-3	12	.	TRBJ2-5	ASSATRRGETQY
TRBV27	12	.	TRBJ1-1	ASSPGALNTEAF
TRBV9	14	.	TRBJ1-2	ASSVTTGEVNYGYT
TRBV20-1	6	.	TRBJ1-1	SPSEAF
TRBV20-1	13	TRBD1	TRBJ2-7	SASRSGQGTREQY
TRBV19	14	TRBD2	TRBJ2-7	ASSSTSWGGSYEQY
TRBV5-6	13	.	TRBJ1-1	ASSSSGRRNTEAF
TRBV20-1	9	.	TRBJ2-5	SASGGETQY
TRBV9	13	.	TRBJ1-2	ASSVALGTAYGYT
TRBV4-1	15	TRBD2	TRBJ2-2	ASSQDLLAGNTGELF
TRBV11-2	11	TRBD2	TRBJ2-7	ASSKGLAYEQY
TRBV5-5	14	.	TRBJ2-5	ASSFSGNRASETQY
TRBV5-1	12	TRBD1	TRBJ1-1	ASSYYRGDTEAF
TRBV6-5	10	.	TRBJ2-1	ASSYGGNEQF
TRBV18	11	.	TRBJ2-1	ASSRQGANEQF
TRBV27	13	TRBD2	TRBJ2-2	ASSPRTSGRGELF
TRBV28	15	.	TRBJ2-7	ASSLNQGGAESYEQY
TRBV24-1	13	TRBD1	TRBJ2-2	ATSDPPTGTGELF
TRBV20-1	9	.	TRBJ1-1	SARPGPEAF
TRBV28	12	.	TRBJ1-1	ASSPLLGAKEAF
TRBV6-1	18	TRBD2	TRBJ2-4	ASSEALMGLAGGSKNIQY
TRBV5-5	13	TRBD1	TRBJ1-6	ASRDIQGENSPLH
TRBV4-3	11	.	TRBJ2-5	ASRDENQETQY
TRBV28	17	.	TRBJ1-2	ASTIGGLGYSYSNYGYT
TRBV28	10	.	TRBJ1-2	ASRTGLGGYT
TRBV27	15	TRBD1	TRBJ2-5	ASSGRGRIFGQETQY
TRBV19	13	.	TRBJ2-2	ASSRITGNTGELF
TRBV19	13	TRBD1	TRBJ1-2	ASSISGQGVVGYT
TRBV7-3	13	TRBD1	TRBJ1-1	ASSSLQGADTEAF
TRBV4-2	13	TRBD2	TRBJ2-1	ASSPPAGGLNEQF
TRBV12-3/TRBV12-4	11	.	TRBJ2-1	ASHTGRAAEQF